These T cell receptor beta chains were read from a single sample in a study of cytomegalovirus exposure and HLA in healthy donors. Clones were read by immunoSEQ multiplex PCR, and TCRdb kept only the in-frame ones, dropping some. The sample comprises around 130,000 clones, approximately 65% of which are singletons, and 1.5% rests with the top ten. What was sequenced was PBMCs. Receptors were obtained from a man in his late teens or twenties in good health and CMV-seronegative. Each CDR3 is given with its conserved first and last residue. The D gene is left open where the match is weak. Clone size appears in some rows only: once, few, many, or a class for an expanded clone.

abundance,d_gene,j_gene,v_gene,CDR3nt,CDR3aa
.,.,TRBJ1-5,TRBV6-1,TGTGCCAGCAGTTTGTCAGACAATCAGCCCCAGCATTTT,CASSLSDNQPQHF
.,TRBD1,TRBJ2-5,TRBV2,TGTGCCAGCAGGTTCAACCCCGGGACAGGGGGCATGGAGACCCAGTACTTC,CASRFNPGTGGMETQYF
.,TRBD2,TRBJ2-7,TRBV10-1,TGCGCCAGCAGTGGGCAGCGGGGGGCCTACGAGCAGTACTTC,CASSGQRGAYEQYF
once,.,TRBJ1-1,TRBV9,TGTGCCAGCAGCACGGGGAAGACCCACCGGGAAGCTTTCTTT,CASSTGKTHREAFF
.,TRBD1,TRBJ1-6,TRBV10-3,TGTGCCATCAGTGCGATGCTACAGGGGACCGTCAATTCACCCCTCCACTTT,CAISAMLQGTVNSPLHF
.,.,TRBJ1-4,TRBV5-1,TGCGCCAGCAGAGAAACAGGTTCAACTAATGAAAAACTGTTTTTT,CASRETGSTNEKLFF
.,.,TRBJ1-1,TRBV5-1,TGCGCCAGCAGCTTGGTGGTGGGGGGCACTGAAGCTTTCTTT,CASSLVVGGTEAFF
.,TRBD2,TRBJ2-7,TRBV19,TGTGCCAGTAGTACCCGGACTAGCGGGAGGGCCTACCCCTACGAGCAGTACTTC,CASSTRTSGRAYPYEQYF
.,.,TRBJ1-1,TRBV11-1,TGTGCCAGCACCATGCTAGACCCCCGCACTGAAGCTTTCTTT,CASTMLDPRTEAFF
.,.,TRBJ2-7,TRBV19,TGTGCCAGTAGTATAGATCTGAGGACAGCCTACGAGCAGTACTTC,CASSIDLRTAYEQYF
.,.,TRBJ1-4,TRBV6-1,TGTGCCAGCAGTGAGTGGCCAGGATTCTCGTCTAATGAAAAACTGTTTTTT,CASSEWPGFSSNEKLFF
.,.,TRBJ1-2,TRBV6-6,TGTGCCAGCACCTCAGACAGTTCCTATGGCTACACCTTC,CASTSDSSYGYTF
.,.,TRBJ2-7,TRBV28,TGTGCCAGCAGCCCCCCCGGCTACGAGCAGTACTTC,CASSPPGYEQYF
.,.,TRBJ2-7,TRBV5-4,TGTGCCAGCAGCTTGGTCGACAGCTCCTACGAGCAGTACTTC,CASSLVDSSYEQYF
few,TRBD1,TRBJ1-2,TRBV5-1,TGCGCCAGCAGCACCCGACCCGGGACAGGGAGCTATGGCTACACCTTC,CASSTRPGTGSYGYTF
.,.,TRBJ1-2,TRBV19,TGTGCCAGTAACAAGGGACATCTCTATGGCTACACCTTC,CASNKGHLYGYTF
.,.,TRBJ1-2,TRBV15,TGTGCCACCAGCAGAGGCCGCGGTCGGTTGCGTGGCTACACCTTC,CATSRGRGRLRGYTF
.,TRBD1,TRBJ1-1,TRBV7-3,TGTGCCAGCAGCTTGACAGGGGGCTCGAACACTGAAGCTTTCTTT,CASSLTGGSNTEAFF
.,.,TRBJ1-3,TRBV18,TGTGCCAGCTCACCAGGGGCCTCCTCTGGAAACACCATATATTTT,CASSPGASSGNTIYF
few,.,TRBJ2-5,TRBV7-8,TGTGCCAGCAGCCAGGGGTTACAGGAGACCCAGTACTTC,CASSQGLQETQYF
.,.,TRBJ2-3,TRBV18,TGTGCCAGCTCCCTACCCGGGACAGATACGCAGTATTTT,CASSLPGTDTQYF
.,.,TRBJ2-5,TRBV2,TGTGCCAGCTCGGGACTCACTCAAGAGACCCAGTACTTC,CASSGLTQETQYF
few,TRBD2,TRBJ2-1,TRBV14,TGTGCCAGCAGCCAGAGCCTAAAGACTAGCGGGGTGGGGAATGAGCAGTTCTTC,CASSQSLKTSGVGNEQFF
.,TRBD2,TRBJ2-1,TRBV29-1,TGCAGCGTTGGGCTAGCGGAAGGGAATGAGCAGTTCTTC,CSVGLAEGNEQFF
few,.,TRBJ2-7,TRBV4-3,TGCGCCAGCAGCCAAGAGGGAGGCGAGCAGTACTTC,CASSQEGGEQYF
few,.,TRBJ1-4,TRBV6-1,TGTGCCAGCAGTGAAGAGGTTGGGGGGGCTGAAAAACTGTTTTTT,CASSEEVGGAEKLFF
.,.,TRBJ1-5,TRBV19,TGTGCCAGTAGTATACCGGCAGGGCGGGAACAGCCCCAGCATTTT,CASSIPAGREQPQHF
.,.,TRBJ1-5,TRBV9,TGTGCCAGCAGCACCCAGGGTAGCAGCAATCAGCCCCAGCATTTT,CASSTQGSSNQPQHF
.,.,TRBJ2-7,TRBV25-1,TGTGCCAGCAGCCTTGGGAGATACGAGCAGTACTTC,CASSLGRYEQYF
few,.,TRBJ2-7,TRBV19,TGTGCCAGTAGCGGGAGCAGCGACGAGCAGTACTTC,CASSGSSDEQYF